This T cell receptor (beta chain) was found in a study of T cell responses to AZD1222 COVID-19 vaccine. Whole-study findings and limits: Spike-wide vaccine-associated CD4 TCRs dominated at 160-218 and 743-854. The reported proportion of spike-specific TCRs targeting unmutated variant regions was nearly half.

Concerning this clone: Its target is unknown.

The CDR3 sequence is 13 residues long. Between the trimmed V and J ends, which lost 3 bases and 7 bases, there was a span of 13 bases. Germline assignment: CDR1 SGDLS and CDR2 YYNGEE. Repertoires were generated with immunoSEQ multiplex PCR, while TCRdb's copy carries only in-frame clones and drops some. The sample lists approximately 110,000 clones; roughly 88% were seen once. The clonotype was recovered from an adult in good health. The rearrangement uses TRBV9 and TRBJ2-5, with D possibly TRBD1 on 5 matching bases. Material: peripheral blood, obtained on day 0 of MenACWY control vaccination. The CDR3 region has the DNA TGTGCCAGCAGCGCAGACAGACCGGGGACCCAGTACTTC. Translation gives CASSADRPGTQYF.